The 32 T cell receptor beta chains below all came from one sample that was sequenced in a study of CD8 T cells in Susac syndrome. An amount of RNA that ranged from roughly 0.5 to 1 ug was reverse transcribed with random hexamers. MiXCR was run by TCRdb on the immunoSEQ multiplex PCR reads, yielding one entry per CDR3 protein. This sample has around 130,000 distinct CDR3 sequences, with around nine tenths found just once. Source material: CD8+ T cells from PBMCs. The receptors derive from a human donor with multiple sclerosis.

This chain uses TRBV6-2 or TRBV6-3 with TRBJ2-1; 11 nucleotides match TRBD2. With V trimmed by 5 bases and J by 3 bases, 3 bases remained unmatched. This CDR3 spans 15 amino acids. The germline gives CDR1 MNHEY, CDR2 SVGEGT. CDR3 bases: TGTGCCAGCAGTCCCGGGACTAGCGGCTACAATGAGCAGTTCTTC. Its translation: CASSPGTSGYNEQFF.

V usage is TRBV7-9 and J usage is TRBJ1-1, with TRBD1 matching 7 bases. J gave up 7 bases and V 4 bases, and 12 bases lay outside the gene matches. The CDR3 is made up of 15 amino acids. The V gene's germline CDR1 is SEHNR and CDR2 FQNEAQ (reference sequence). CDR3 amino acids: CASSYHRGGVFEAFF. The CDR3 bases are TGTGCCAGCAGCTACCACAGGGGTGGGGTATTTGAAGCTTTCTTT.

This clonotype showed up just once. The chain combines TRBV3-1 with TRBJ2-3; 8 bases align to TRBD2. Unmatched junction bases numbered 11, after V lost 0 bases and J lost 0 bases. CDR1 LGHDT and CDR2 YNNKEL come from the germline V gene (reference sequence). The CDR3 spans 19 residues. For the CDR3, the DNA is TGTGCCAGCAGCCAAGAAGGAGCGGGAGCAAACTTGAGCACAGATACGCAGTATTTT. It yields the protein CASSQEGAGANLSTDTQYF.

This rearrangement joins TRBV14 to TRBJ1-1, with D perhaps matching TRBD1 (5 bases). V was clipped by 4 bases and J by 3 bases, with 21 bases between them. This CDR3 has 17 residues. Per the germline V gene, CDR1 is SGHDN and CDR2 is FVKESK. CDR3 sequence: CASSLSGGGFLDTEAFF. CDR3 sequence (DNA): TGTGCCAGCAGCCTATCCGGGGGAGGGTTTCTGGACACTGAAGCTTTCTTT.

V and J are TRBV9 and TRBJ2-3, with D perhaps assigned TRBD1 or TRBD2 (5 bases each). CDR1 is SGDLS and CDR2 is YYNGEE in the germline V gene. The V and J ends lost 4 bases and 1 base respectively, with 16 bases between them. This CDR3 has 16 residues. The CDR3 DNA reads as TGTGCCAGCAGCCGGCAGACAGAGCGGCGCACAGATACGCAGTATTTT. Its protein product is CASSRQTERRTDTQYF.

This rearrangement joins TRBV12-3 or TRBV12-4 to TRBJ1-4; D is uncertain. The V end was cut by 3 bases, the J end by 5 bases, with 13 bases between. This CDR3 contains 15 residues. CDR3 loop: CASSFTLGMNEKLFF. The CDR3 DNA reads TGTGCCAGCAGTTTTACCTTGGGGATGAATGAAAAACTGTTTTTT.

This chain connects TRBV20-1 to TRBJ1-2; no reliable D call. The CDR3 has 14 residues. Germline values: CDR1 DFQATT, CDR2 SNEGSKA (reference sequence). Trimming left V 6 bases short and J 0 bases short, with 14 bases between. CDR3 sequence reads: CSADRTVANYGYTF. DNA of the CDR3: TGCAGTGCGGATAGGACGGTAGCTAACTATGGCTACACCTTC.

The gene calls are TRBV28 and TRBJ1-2; D possibly corresponds to TRBD1 (6 bases). CDR1 is MDHEN and CDR2 is SYDVKM in the germline V gene. Between the trimmed V and J ends, which lost 6 bases and 5 bases, there was a span of 19 bases. The CDR3 runs 15 residues. CDR3 sequence: CASREVQGSGYGYTF. CDR3 bases: TGTGCCAGCAGGGAAGTACAGGGCTCGGGGTATGGCTACACCTTC.

The rearrangement joins TRBV19 to TRBJ2-3; D remains unclear. The CDR3 length is 13 residues. The V end was cut by 3 bases, the J end by 4 bases, with 8 bases between. Per the germline V gene, CDR1 is LNHDA and CDR2 is SQIVND (reference sequence). CDR3: CASSIVSSDTQYF. The DNA for the CDR3 is TGTGCCAGTAGTATTGTCTCGTCAGATACGCAGTATTTT.

The chain couples TRBV6-5 to TRBJ2-7; D perhaps matches TRBD1 (6 bases). V lost 0 bases, J lost 4 bases, and 22 bases lay in between. The V gene's germline CDR1 is MNHEY and CDR2 SVGAGI. This CDR3 is built from 18 residues. This chain's CDR3 is CASSYSPHSNRELYEQYF. Here the CDR3 DNA reads TGTGCCAGCAGTTACTCTCCCCATAGCAACAGGGAATTGTACGAGCAGTACTTC.

This chain joins TRBV9 and TRBJ1-1, with 7 nucleotides matching TRBD1. With 0 bases clipped from V and 2 bases from J, the junction kept 10 bases outside the gene matches. The CDR3 sequence is 17 residues long. CDR1 and CDR2 from the germline V gene are SGDLS and YYNGEE. CDR3 sequence reads: CASSVAEGAYPNTEAFF. The CDR3 DNA reads TGTGCCAGCAGCGTAGCGGAGGGGGCATACCCCAACACTGAAGCTTTCTTT.

This chain uses TRBV4-1 with TRBJ1-1, with unresolved D. The V gene lost 3 bases and the J gene lost 1 base, with 6 bases spanning the gap. Germline V gene lookup returns CDR1 MGHRA and CDR2 YSYEKL. The CDR3 totals 13 residues. The CDR3 protein is CASSHVTNTEAFF. CDR3 bases: TGCGCCAGCAGCCATGTCACGAACACTGAAGCTTTCTTT.

The chain joins TRBV6-5 to TRBJ2-2; D is possibly TRBD1 or TRBD2 (6 bases each). Germline CDR1 and CDR2: MNHEY and SVGAGI. The CDR3 runs to 14 residues. The V end was cut by 5 bases, the J end by 7 bases, with 14 bases between. CDR3 protein: CASSPGGEDGELFF. As DNA, the CDR3 is TGTGCCAGCAGTCCCGGGGGCGAGGACGGGGAGCTGTTTTTT.

CDR3 residues: CASNVFGSNQPQHF. The CDR3 DNA is TGTGCCAGCAATGTCTTTGGCAGCAATCAGCCCCAGCATTTT. This sequence joins TRBV28 and TRBJ1-5, with no clear D. CDR3 length equals 14 residues. V lost 7 bases, J lost 1 base, and 11 bases lay in between. Germline CDR1 is MDHEN and CDR2 is SYDVKM.

The chain uses TRBV7-8 and TRBJ2-7; D is undetermined. Trimming took 1 base from V and 3 from J, leaving 10 bases between them. There are 14 residues in the CDR3. Germline CDR1 and CDR2: SGHVS and FQNEAQ. The CDR3 here is CASSLDGWDYEQYF. CDR3 DNA sequence: TGTGCCAGCAGCTTAGACGGATGGGACTACGAGCAGTACTTC.

This chain joins TRBV7-8 and TRBJ2-7; 8 nucleotides agree with TRBD2. With V trimmed by 5 bases and J by 5 bases, 14 bases remained unmatched. The CDR3 runs to 16 residues. CDR1 and CDR2 from the germline V gene are SGHVS and FQNEAQ. As DNA, the CDR3 is TGTGCCAGCAGCCCGGGAGGGGGACTCTGGGGGGACGAGCAGTACTTC. Encoded protein: CASSPGGGLWGDEQYF.

The chain uses TRBV5-6 and TRBJ1-5, with D unclear. The V gene lost 0 bases and the J gene lost 3 bases, with 7 bases spanning the gap. This CDR3 spans 14 amino acids. CDR1 and CDR2 from the germline V gene are SGHDT and YYEEEE. The DNA of the CDR3 is TGTGCCAGCAGCTTGGGGTGGAACAATCAGCCCCAGCATTTT. Protein: CASSLGWNNQPQHF.

The chain uses TRBV7-9 and TRBJ2-7; a possible D gene is TRBD2 (7 bases). V gave up 1 base and J gave up 10 bases, with 20 bases separating them. This CDR3 is 15 amino acids long. Germline V gene sequence: CDR1 SEHNR, CDR2 FQNEAQ (reference sequence). The CDR3 DNA reads TGTGCCAGCAGCTTAGTCCCAGCGGGACACCTCGGACAGTACTTC. It yields the protein CASSLVPAGHLGQYF.

This clonotype was detected a few times. V and J are TRBV6-2 or TRBV6-3 and TRBJ1-2, with 9 nucleotides matching TRBD1. This CDR3 is built from 16 residues. The V gene end was trimmed by 4 bases and the J gene end by 3 bases; junction bases not matched to a gene: 9. Germline lookup yields CDR1 MNHEY and CDR2 SVGEGT. The CDR3 DNA sequence: TGTGCCAGCAGTTGGACCGGACAGGGGCCTCACTATGGCTACACCTTC. Amino acid sequence: CASSWTGQGPHYGYTF.

This clonotype was found once. V is TRBV3-1 and J is TRBJ1-2; the D is unclear. Between the trimmed V and J ends, which lost 0 bases and 4 bases, there was a span of 12 bases. The germline V gene has CDR1 LGHDT and CDR2 YNNKEL (reference sequence). The CDR3 length is 15 residues. The DNA for the CDR3 is TGTGCCAGCAGCCAAGATCGCTCCGCGGTCTATGGCTACACCTTC. Its translation: CASSQDRSAVYGYTF.

This clonotype has a single count. The chain joins TRBV5-6 to TRBJ2-7, with 7 bases that match TRBD2. Germline assignment: CDR1 SGHDT and CDR2 YYEEEE. V lost 3 bases and J lost 3; bases outside the gene matches: 6. The CDR3 consists of 14 residues. DNA of the CDR3: TGTGCCAGCAGCTGGGGGGGTATAGGCTACGAGCAGTACTTC. Its protein is CASSWGGIGYEQYF. The full variable domain, its missing parts supplied by reference TRBV5-6 and TRBJ2-7, is DAGVTQSPTHLIKTRGQQVTLRCSPKSGHDTVSWYQQALGQGPQFIFQYYEEEERQRGNFPDRFSGHQFPNYSSELNVNALLLGDSALYLCASSWGGIGYEQYFGPGTRLTVT.

This chain connects TRBV27 to TRBJ1-2, with D tentatively TRBD1 (5 bases). This CDR3 is 13 amino acids long. Germline V gene lookup returns CDR1 MNHEY and CDR2 SMNVEV (reference sequence). V was cut by 0 bases and J by 7 bases, with 9 bases left in between. The CDR3 loop reads CASSLSGGPGYTF. The CDR3 DNA reads TGTGCCAGCAGTTTATCGGGGGGACCTGGCTACACCTTC.

This clonotype is a singleton in its sample. The chain recombines TRBV27 with TRBJ2-7; 9 nucleotides line up with TRBD1. The trim removed 4 bases at V and 6 bases at J, leaving 4 bases unmatched. CDR1 is MNHEY, CDR2 SMNVEV, per germline (reference sequence). The CDR3 has 13 amino acids. CDR3 loop: CASSWTGVGEQYF. CDR3 nucleotides: TGTGCCAGCAGTTGGACAGGGGTCGGCGAGCAGTACTTC.

This chain connects TRBV12-5 to TRBJ2-1; no clear D. In germline, CDR1 is LGHNT, CDR2 FRNRAP. With 2 bases removed from V and 7 bases from J, the gap between germline ends came to 12 bases. The CDR3 totals 14 residues. The DNA for the CDR3 is TGTGCTAGTGGTTTGCGAGATATAGGGAATGAGCAGTTCTTC. Translated: CASGLRDIGNEQFF.

This chain links TRBV10-3 with TRBJ1-4, with D unresolved. CDR1 ENHRY and CDR2 SYGVKD come from the germline V gene. The CDR3 is made up of 13 amino acids. V lost 3 bases and J 8 bases, leaving 10 bases between the germline ends. This chain's CDR3 is CAISDPVEEKLFF. DNA for the CDR3: TGTGCCATCAGTGACCCGGTGGAGGAAAAACTGTTTTTT.

The rearrangement links TRBV27 to TRBJ2-3; D may be TRBD1 (6 bases). The V end was cut by 4 bases, the J end by 3 bases, with 11 bases between. The CDR3 consists of 14 residues. The germline CDR1 and CDR2 sequences are MNHEY and SMNVEV (reference sequence). The chain's CDR3 is CASSSLTGTDTQYF. DNA for the CDR3: TGTGCCAGCAGTTCCCTAACAGGGACAGATACGCAGTATTTT.

The chain employs TRBV25-1 and TRBJ1-1; the D is unclear. The CDR3 loop spans 11 amino acids. Trimming removed 7 bases from V and 8 bases from J, with 11 bases in between. The germline V gene encodes CDR1 MGHDK and CDR2 SYGVNS. The CDR3 region has the DNA TGTGCCAGCAAGACGTCTGTGGAAGCTTTCTTT. Encoded protein: CASKTSVEAFF.

This sequence joins TRBV7-9 and TRBJ2-7; 7 nucleotides line up with TRBD2. The CDR3 has 13 residues. CDR1 is SEHNR, CDR2 FQNEAQ, per germline (reference sequence). With V trimmed by 5 bases and J by 1 base, 2 bases remained unmatched. In DNA form, the CDR3 reads TGTGCCAGCAGCCGTAGCGGGTCCTACGAGCAGTACTTC. Protein sequence: CASSRSGSYEQYF. Filled out from reference TRBV7-9 and TRBJ2-7, the complete variable domain reads DTGVSQNPRHKITKRGQNVTFRCDPISEHNRLYWYRQTLGQGPEFLTYFQNEAQLEKSRLLSDRFSAERPKGSFSTLEIQRTEQGDSAMYLCASSRSGSYEQYFGPGTRLTVT.

The chain combines TRBV20-1 with TRBJ2-6; D possibly corresponds to TRBD1 (6 bases). From germline, CDR1 is DFQATT and CDR2 SNEGSKA (reference sequence). V lost 5 bases, J lost 4 bases, and 15 bases lay in between. The length of the CDR3 is 15 residues. CDR3 in amino acids: CSAPPTGFGANVLTF. The CDR3 DNA reads TGCAGTGCTCCACCCACAGGGTTCGGGGCCAACGTCCTGACTTTC.

CDR3 loop: CASSYSSSSYNEQFF. The CDR3, as DNA: TGTGCCAGCAGCTACAGCTCCAGCTCCTACAATGAGCAGTTCTTC. The rearrangement uses TRBV7-2 and TRBJ2-1; D gene unclear. Trimming stripped 4 bases from V and 0 bases from J, with 10 bases between. Per germline, CDR1 SGHTA and CDR2 FQGNSA. The CDR3 loop spans 15 amino acids.

The V call is TRBV7-9, the J call TRBJ2-1; TRBD2 aligns across 9 bases. The CDR3 runs 15 residues. V lost 6 bases and J lost 7; bases outside the gene matches: 10. Germline CDR1 is SEHNR and CDR2 is FQNEAQ (reference sequence). The CDR3 DNA follows: TGTGCCAGCAGTTGGGGGGCCAGCGGGAGGAATGAGCAGTTCTTC. Its translation is CASSWGASGRNEQFF.

The V gene is TRBV9, the J gene TRBJ2-7; D is uncertain. This CDR3 is 10 amino acids long. Per the germline V gene, CDR1 is SGDLS and CDR2 is YYNGEE. Trimming took 3 bases from V and 3 from J, leaving 1 base between them. CDR3 sequence (DNA): TGTGCCAGCAGCGGCTACGAGCAGTACTTC. This translates into CASSGYEQYF.